This paragraph covers one T cell receptor (beta chain) sequence. CDR1 is DFQATT, CDR2 SNEGSKA, per germline (reference sequence). With V trimmed by 4 bases and J by 6 bases, 8 bases remained unmatched. The CDR3 contains 14 residues. Time point: newly diagnosed GD, antithyroid drugs for less than 3 months. PBMC-extracted RNA yielded the TCR library. These data belong to a study of regulatory T cells in long-lasting Graves disease. CDR3-region Arm-PCR and iRepertoire HTBI primers produced the TCR beta libraries. TCRdb re-analysed the multiplex PCR reads in MiXCR, keeping a single row per CDR3 protein. The table shows approximately 350,000 distinct CDR3 sequences, with about a sixth occurring only once. This sample was also put to use in a study of T cells in Graves' hyperthyroidism and ophthalmopathy.

The sequence derives from a man between 35 and 55 years old with Graves disease. The sample consisted of peripheral blood mononuclear cells (PBMCs), taken at new diagnosis, from a patient treated with antithyroid drugs. The chain has TRBV20-1 and TRBJ1-4; TRBD1 matches 7 bases. DNA for the CDR3: TGCAGTGCTACCCAGACAGGGTGGGATGAAAAACTGTTTTTT. Translating gives CSATQTGWDEKLFF.